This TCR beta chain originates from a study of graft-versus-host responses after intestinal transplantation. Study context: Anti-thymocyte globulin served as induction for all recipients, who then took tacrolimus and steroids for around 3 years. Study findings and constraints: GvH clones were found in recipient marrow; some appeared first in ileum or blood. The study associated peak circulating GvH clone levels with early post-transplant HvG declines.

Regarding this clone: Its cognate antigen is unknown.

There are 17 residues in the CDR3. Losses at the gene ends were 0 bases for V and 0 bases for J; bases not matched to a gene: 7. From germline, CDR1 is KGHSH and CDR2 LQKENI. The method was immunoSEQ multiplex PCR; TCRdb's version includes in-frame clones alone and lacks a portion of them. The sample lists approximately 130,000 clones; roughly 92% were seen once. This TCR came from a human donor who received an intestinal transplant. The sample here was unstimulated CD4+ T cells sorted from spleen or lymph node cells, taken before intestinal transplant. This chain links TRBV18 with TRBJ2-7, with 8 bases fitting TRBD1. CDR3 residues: CASSPPWGTGGSYEQYF. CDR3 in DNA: TGTGCCAGCTCACCACCGTGGGGGACAGGCGGCTCCTACGAGCAGTACTTC.